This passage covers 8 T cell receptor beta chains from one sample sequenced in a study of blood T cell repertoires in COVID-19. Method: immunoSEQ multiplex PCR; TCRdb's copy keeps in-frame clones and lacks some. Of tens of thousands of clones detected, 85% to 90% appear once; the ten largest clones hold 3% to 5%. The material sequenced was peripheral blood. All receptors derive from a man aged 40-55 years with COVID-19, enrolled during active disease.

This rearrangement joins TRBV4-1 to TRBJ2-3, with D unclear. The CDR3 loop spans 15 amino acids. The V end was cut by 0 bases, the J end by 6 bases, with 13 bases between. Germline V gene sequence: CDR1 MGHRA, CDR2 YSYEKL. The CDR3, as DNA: TGCGCCAGCAGCCAAGATCTAAGCCTCTGGGATACGCAGTATTTT. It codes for CASSQDLSLWDTQYF.

As DNA, the CDR3 is TGTGCCAGCTCACCACCGGTTTCAGGGGGAAACGAGCAGTACTTC. Its protein is CASSPPVSGGNEQYF. The chain uses TRBV18 and TRBJ2-7; 7 bases map to TRBD1. V lost 0 bases and J lost 5; bases outside the gene matches: 7. The CDR3 totals 15 residues. Germline CDR1 reads KGHSH; CDR2 reads LQKENI.

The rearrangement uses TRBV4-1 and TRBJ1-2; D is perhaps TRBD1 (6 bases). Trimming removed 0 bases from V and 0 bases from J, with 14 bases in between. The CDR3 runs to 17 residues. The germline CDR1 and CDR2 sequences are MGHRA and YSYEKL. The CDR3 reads CASSQDPQGSTNYGYTF. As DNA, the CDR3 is TGCGCCAGCAGCCAAGATCCGCAGGGGTCTACTAACTATGGCTACACCTTC.

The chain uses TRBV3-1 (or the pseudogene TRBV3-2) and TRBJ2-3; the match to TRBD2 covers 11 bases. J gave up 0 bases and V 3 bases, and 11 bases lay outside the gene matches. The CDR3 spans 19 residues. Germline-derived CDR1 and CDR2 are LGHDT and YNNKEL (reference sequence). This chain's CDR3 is CASSHTLKTSGRSTDTQYF. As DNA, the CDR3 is TGTGCCAGCAGCCACACCCTAAAAACTAGCGGGAGAAGCACAGATACGCAGTATTTT.

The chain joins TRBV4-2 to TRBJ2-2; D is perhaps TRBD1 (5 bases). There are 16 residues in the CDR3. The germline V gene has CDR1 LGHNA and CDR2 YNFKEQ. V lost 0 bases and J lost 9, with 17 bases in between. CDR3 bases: TGTGCCAGCAGCCAAGAGGCGGCAGGGCCCCTCCGGGAGCTGTTTTTT. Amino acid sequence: CASSQEAAGPLRELFF.

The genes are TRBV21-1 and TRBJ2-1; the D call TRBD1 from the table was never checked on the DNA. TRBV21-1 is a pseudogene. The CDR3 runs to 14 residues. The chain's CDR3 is CASSNRGLNNEQFF. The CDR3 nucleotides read TGTGCCAGCAGCAATAGGGGCTTAAACAATGAGCAGTTCTTC.

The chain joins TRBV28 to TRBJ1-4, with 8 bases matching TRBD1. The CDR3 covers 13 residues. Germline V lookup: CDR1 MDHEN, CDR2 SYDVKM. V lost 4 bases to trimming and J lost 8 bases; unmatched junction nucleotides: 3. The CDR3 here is CASSSGGLEKLFF. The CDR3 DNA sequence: TGTGCCAGCAGTTCAGGGGGCCTAGAAAAACTGTTTTTT.

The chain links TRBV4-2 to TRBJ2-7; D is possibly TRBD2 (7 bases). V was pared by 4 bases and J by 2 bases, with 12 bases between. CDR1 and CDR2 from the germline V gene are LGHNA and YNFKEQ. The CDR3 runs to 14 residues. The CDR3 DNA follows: TGTGCCAGCAGCCCGGGGGGCGGCGCCTACGAGCAGTACTTC. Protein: CASSPGGGAYEQYF.